This TCR beta chain originates from a study of cytomegalovirus exposure and HLA in healthy donors (dated 2017 in TCRdb). Concerning the study at large: In an earlier analysis of some 610 of the donors, 250 to 350 Gb of sequence data and just under 120 million unique TCR beta sequences from about 180 million T cells were reported. An early release that covered about 640 HLA-typed donors contained around 300 gigabases of sequencing data and about 93 million unique TCR sequences. Of the 350 to 400 genotyped donors, approximately 80% fell in the genetic ancestry cluster associated with self-reported Caucasian donors. The study aimed to test whether cataloging public T cell receptors could reveal signatures of past pathogen exposure. Using immunosequencing, the study profiled T cell repertoires from 640 or so subjects and related those repertoires to cytomegalovirus serostatus. In addition to the first cohort of around 670 subjects, a separate validation cohort of approximately 120 different subjects was used. High-throughput TCR immunosequencing, statistical association of individual TCRs with disease status, and machine learning were combined to predict cytomegalovirus infection status. A later analysis re-analyzed previously published TCR beta repertoires from about 730 donors and added high-resolution HLA genotyping to study TCR occurrence patterns. In the later analysis, no new phenotypic data were used to find candidate immune exposures; instead, reliance was placed on TCR beta sequences and their occurrence across donors. In an earlier analysis of 550 to 700 of the donors, high-throughput TCR beta sequencing was used to judge whether each TCR beta V gene segment behaved as functional or pseudogenic. Alongside the repertoire data, information on donor age, sex, ethnicity and CMV serostatus was compiled. A later genetic analysis took genome-wide SNP genotypes for about 55% of the roughly 700 donors and used that subset as a discovery cohort. Every repertoire in the discovery cohort had been generated on one and the same sequencing platform. HLA typing covered class I and class II loci at four-digit resolution. The number of typed donors differed by locus: roughly 620-640 for A, B, C, DRB1 and DQB1; 522 for DQA1; about 600 for DPA1; and 450 to 480 for DPB1. Because of strong linkage in the cohort, roughly five DR-DQ haplotypes were treated as single units for association and clustering. Across roughly 420 genotyped donors of the cohort, an average of roughly 250,000 unique TCR beta nucleotide sequences per donor were sequenced, and approximately 17% of those sequences were non-productive.

The library was made by the immunoSEQ multiplex PCR assay. A mixture of 60 forward primers for TCR Vbeta segments and 13 reverse primers for TCR Jbeta segments was used in the multiplex PCR. Amplification of the CDR3 region of rearranged TCR beta genes was performed with a multiplex PCR assay on genomic DNA. Amplified TCR beta libraries were sequenced as 87-base-pair reads on the Illumina HiSeq System. Processing in the source paper ran as follows. A later analysis counted about 76 million unique TCR beta chains across the 600 to 850 repertoires, and around 12 million of these chains were shared by at least two donors. To remove PCR and sequencing errors, raw reads were error-corrected and collapsed into unique sequences using a nearest-neighbor algorithm that merged closely related sequences. To assign V, D and J gene segments, CDR3 sequences were aligned to IMGT reference sequences. For a sequence to be retained, a match of at least six nucleotides was required to both a V gene segment and a J gene segment. Rearrangements were classified as productive when the CDR3 lacked stop codons and remained in frame with V and J, and all other rearrangements were classified as non-productive. CDR3 was defined according to IMGT convention as the region running from the second conserved V-encoded cysteine to the conserved J-encoded phenylalanine. In an earlier analysis of 550 to 650 of the donors, sequences lacking an unambiguous match to a single V gene segment were excluded. In an earlier analysis of approximately 610 of the donors, V segments were called functional above 56.7% productive rearrangements and were called segregating when the between-donor standard deviation exceeded 5%. A statistical classification framework was built for diagnosing cytomegalovirus status from the catalog of TCR beta chain sequences. In a later analysis, V and J genes were assigned by comparing TCR nucleotide sequences against IMGT/GENE-DB human TR gene sequences. Using the TCRdist pipeline, a later analysis assigned CDR3 sequences along with most-parsimonious VDJ recombination scenarios. In a later analysis, each TCR beta chain was defined by its CDR3 amino acid sequence together with its V-gene family, and reads without a unique V-gene family were excluded. To address suspected cross-contamination and a sequencing artifact, a later analysis removed 592 highly shared, low-generation-probability nucleotide sequences. For each public chain, a later analysis derived a clonal expansion index from normalized ranks of inferred template counts within each repertoire. A later analysis computed generation probabilities with a VDJ recombination model fitted to out-of-frame rearrangements, and checked the results against IGoR. In a later analysis, TCR-TCR, TCR-HLA and TCR-CMV co-occurrence was scored with hypergeometric tests, and a repertoire-size bias correction was applied to TCR pairs. A later analysis estimated false discovery rates by permuting HLA or CMV assignments 20 times. In a later analysis, co-occurring TCRs were grouped using DBSCAN, with TCRdist sequence similarity added in when clustering inside HLA-allele-positive subsets. Co-occurrence clustering excluded repertoires with fewer than 30,000 or more than 120,000 public chains, plus five with anomalous nucleotide sharing. Sourced from immuneACCESS, this table was stored by TCRdb with only in-frame sequences that have V and J called. A share of the clones is absent; for the studies checked, an unresolved V gene accounts for under half, and the remainder has no known explanation. The DNA gave D and trimming, while V, J and clone size come from that table. A total of about 190,000 clones appear in this sample, roughly four fifths of them only once. The ten largest make up 1.5% to 2% of the sample.

Points the paper makes about the study in general: According to a later analysis, most CMV-associated TCR beta chains appeared to be HLA-restricted, and the HLA associations seemed to be driven largely by CMV exposure. In a later analysis, 15,000 to 20,000 TCR beta sequences were associated with specific HLA alleles at a false discovery rate of 0.05. HLA typing was unavailable for some donors at each locus, so association tests used only the typed subset. Correlated functional status among segregating V segments might reflect linkage disequilibrium, but an unknown experimental factor could not be ruled out. A total of fewer than 200 TCR beta chains were listed by the study as associated with cytomegalovirus. V-gene and J-gene trimming of TCR beta chains was associated with a missense DCLRE1C variant in a later genetic analysis, and the association was replicated in an independent cohort. In an earlier analysis of fewer than 700 of the donors, most TCR beta V segments appeared in productive rearrangements about 87% or about 30% of the time, broadly matching IMGT annotations. Assigning TCR associations to individual alleles was difficult when HLA alleles, especially DR and DQ, strongly co-occurred. In a later analysis, several top co-occurrence clusters were reported to appear linked to parvovirus B19, influenza, CMV and Epstein-Barr virus. A cluster of highly shared sequence variants was judged likely to be a technical artifact of the sequencing pipeline. Three of the identified cytomegalovirus-associated TCR beta chains were confirmed in vitro to be specific for cytomegalovirus antigens. Sequencing depth was assumed to be roughly uniform across donors in the presence/absence analyses, though that assumption may not hold. In a later analysis, the rate of TCR association differed among HLA loci, with DRB1 alleles having the most associated TCRs and HLA-C alleles having the fewest. Only TCR beta chains were sequenced in this cohort, and the absence of alpha or paired-chain data limited detectable features. A later genetic analysis reported fewer N-insertions in productive TCRs among donors in an Asian-associated ancestry cluster than the approximately 670-donor mean. For the cohort, immune exposure information was limited to CMV serostatus. Across donors, most TCR sequences were observed very rarely, whereas some public TCRs were present in many individuals. The classifier was reported to diagnose cytomegalovirus status with high specificity and sensitivity in both the original cohort and the validation cohort. Because counts were too low, approximately 15 rarely observed V segments, including chromosome 9 orphons, were excluded from the earlier analysis of roughly 580 of the donors. A further reported finding was that TCR beta sequences accurately predicted the HLA-A and HLA-B alleles for most subjects in the first cohort. Because the 87-base-pair reads could not distinguish some IMGT-functional V segments, including TRBV6-2 and TRBV6-3, those segments were excluded. It was suggested by the authors that the approach could potentially be generalized to other disease states and immunological phenotypes. A later analysis found that HLA-associated TCR beta chains were more clonally expanded and had lower generation probabilities than equally common non-associated chains.

The cohort consisted of some 730 healthy bone marrow donors. At the time of sampling, every cohort member was nominally healthy, though immune exposures that went unrecorded were likely present. The donor was CMV seronegative and was included in the group of hundreds of seronegative cohort members. A peripheral blood sample was collected from each donor, and TCR beta sequencing was performed on peripheral blood mononuclear cells. Genomic DNA was extracted from the blood cell samples with the Qiagen DNeasy Blood Extraction Kit. For this clone: Its antigen is not yet known. No qualities accompany the bases; no much larger clone lies one base away.

At the junction V is shortened by 6 bases and J by 3 bases, with 17 bases in between. The cysteine opens and the phenylalanine closes a CDR3 of 15 amino acids. Only CDR3 DNA is held: 45 bases, read in frame from base 1. Sequences SGHTA (CDR1) and FQGNSA (CDR2) are obtained from the germline V gene. The receptor chain draws on TRBV7-2 and TRBJ2-5; tentative D gene TRBD2, with 6 bases matching. The TCR sequence derives from a man in his late teens or twenties in good health and CMV-seronegative. Sequenced input: PBMCs. The CDR3 loop reads CASSPSRAGKETQYF. The DNA reads as follows: TGTGCCAGCAGTCCCTCCCGGGCGGGAAAAGAGACCCAGTACTTC.